This passage covers 19 T cell receptor beta chains from one sample sequenced in a study of cytomegalovirus exposure and HLA in healthy donors (TCRdb year 2017). The library was built by means of the immunoSEQ multiplex PCR assay. A mixture of 60 forward primers for TCR Vbeta segments and 13 reverse primers for TCR Jbeta segments was used in the multiplex PCR. Drawn from immuneACCESS, this table holds only the in-frame rearrangements with V and J called that TCRdb kept. Clones are partly lost; checked studies trace under half to an unresolved V gene and leave the rest unexplained. Across this sample there are roughly 140,000 clones, with about four fifths seen only once. The biggest ten clones account for 2.8% of the sample. Source material: PBMCs. The receptors stem from a male donor in good health and CMV-seronegative.

This clone was recorded a few times. DNA for the CDR3: TGTGCCAGCACTCAGGGGACTAGCGGGATCGGGGAGCTGTTTTTT. Amino acid sequence: CASTQGTSGIGELFF. This chain uses TRBV2 with TRBJ2-2; 13 bases fit TRBD2. V was clipped by 7 bases and J by 7 bases; unmatched bases: 6. Germline lookup yields CDR1 SNHLY and CDR2 FYNNEI. The CDR3 loop spans 15 amino acids.

The chain couples TRBV19 to TRBJ2-7, with a possible D match to TRBD1 (5 bases). The CDR3 contains 12 residues. Germline V gives CDR1 LNHDA, CDR2 SQIVND (reference sequence). V lost 6 bases to trimming and J lost 1 base, with 7 bases between them. CDR3 loop: CASSTGSYEQYF. CDR3 in DNA: TGTGCCAGTAGCACAGGATCCTACGAGCAGTACTTC. Drawing the rest from reference TRBV19 and TRBJ2-7, the complete variable domain is DGGITQSPKYLFRKEGQNVTLSCEQNLNHDAMYWYRQDPGQGLRLIYYSQIVNDFQKGDIAEGYSVSREKKESFPLTVTSAQKNPTAFYLCASSTGSYEQYFGPGTRLTVT.

The rearrangement uses TRBV19 and TRBJ2-1; D might be TRBD1 (6 bases). The CDR3 covers 16 residues. Germline V gene lookup returns CDR1 LNHDA and CDR2 SQIVND (reference sequence). V dropped 3 bases and J dropped 6 bases, with 18 bases sitting between them. Written as DNA, the CDR3 is TGTGCCAGTAGTATCGAAGGGGGAGCAGGTTTCAATGAGCAGTTCTTC. This codes for CASSIEGGAGFNEQFF.

This clone was seen a few times. The rearrangement uses TRBV7-3 and TRBJ2-5, with D maybe TRBD1 (6 bases). The germline V gene encodes CDR1 SGHTA and CDR2 FQGTGA. Deletions cut 5 bases from V and 3 bases from J, with 13 bases between. This CDR3 is 14 amino acids long. CDR3 sequence (DNA): TGTGCCAGCAGCCAAGGGGGTCTTAAAGAGACCCAGTACTTC. This encodes CASSQGGLKETQYF.

Only a few counts were recorded for this clone. The J gene is TRBJ1-4, the V gene TRBV2; TRBD1 matches at 12 bases. CDR3 length: 14 amino acids. The junction had 3 bases not matched to a gene; V was cut back by 5 bases and J by 8 bases. Germline V gene sequence: CDR1 SNHLY, CDR2 FYNNEI. The CDR3 sequence is CASSWDRGREKLFF. The CDR3 DNA reads as TGTGCCAGCAGTTGGGACAGGGGGCGCGAAAAACTGTTTTTT.

Only a few counts were recorded for this clone. The rearrangement uses TRBV7-9 and TRBJ1-2, with 9 bases aligning to TRBD1. J lost 7 bases, V lost 5 bases, and 11 bases had no gene match. CDR1 is SEHNR, CDR2 FQNEAQ, per germline (reference sequence). CDR3 length: 15 amino acids. The CDR3: CASSPPGQGKSGYTF. The CDR3 coding sequence is TGTGCCAGCAGCCCCCCGGGACAGGGTAAAAGTGGCTACACCTTC.

The sample holds one count of this clone. The chain is built from TRBV10-3 and TRBJ1-1; possibly TRBD1 for D (5 bases). Trimming cost V 0 bases and J 3 bases, with 14 bases left between them. The CDR3 runs to 16 residues. Germline V gene data show CDR1 as ENHRY and CDR2 as SYGVKD. CDR3 nucleotide sequence: TGTGCCATCAGTGAGTCGGGGCCGCTACTGGACACTGAAGCTTTCTTT. It codes for CAISESGPLLDTEAFF.

This sequence joins TRBV19 and TRBJ1-1; tentative D call: TRBD1 (5 bases). V was clipped by 5 bases and J by 1 base, with 11 bases between them. CDR1 LNHDA and CDR2 SQIVND come from the germline V gene (reference sequence). The CDR3 spans 14 residues. The CDR3 DNA follows: TGTGCCAGTAGTTTCCCTACAGGGAACACTGAAGCTTTCTTT. This sequence encodes CASSFPTGNTEAFF. The whole variable domain, remainder taken from reference TRBV19 and TRBJ1-1, is DGGITQSPKYLFRKEGQNVTLSCEQNLNHDAMYWYRQDPGQGLRLIYYSQIVNDFQKGDIAEGYSVSREKKESFPLTVTSAQKNPTAFYLCASSFPTGNTEAFFGQGTRLTVV.

CDR3 in amino acids: CASSLGRQYSYEQYF. CDR3 nucleotide sequence: TGTGCCAGCAGCTTAGGTCGACAGTATTCCTACGAGCAGTACTTC. The chain carries TRBV7-2 and TRBJ2-7; a weak D match, TRBD1 (5 bases). Trimming pared 1 base from V and 1 base from J, leaving 11 bases between. Per the germline V gene, CDR1 is SGHTA and CDR2 is FQGNSA. There are 15 residues in the CDR3. The variable domain in full, with the rest retrieved from reference TRBV7-2 and TRBJ2-7, is GAGVSQSPSNKVTEKGKDVELRCDPISGHTALYWYRQSLGQGLEFLIYFQGNSAPDKSGLPSDRFSAERTGGSVSTLTIQRTQQEDSAVYLCASSLGRQYSYEQYFGPGTRLTVT.

This clone was seen just once. This rearrangement joins TRBV30 to TRBJ2-1; 7 nucleotides agree with TRBD2. The CDR3 totals 16 residues. The germline CDR1 and CDR2 sequences are GTSNPN and SVGIG (reference sequence). The V segment lost 1 base and the J segment 4 bases; nucleotides outside the gene matches: 10. CDR3 sequence reads: CAWSGPPTSPYNEQFF. The CDR3 nucleotides read TGTGCCTGGAGTGGACCGCCGACTAGCCCTTACAATGAGCAGTTCTTC. The whole variable domain, remainder taken from reference TRBV30 and TRBJ2-1, is SQTIHQWPATLVQPVGSPLSLECTVEGTSNPNLYWYRQAAGRGLQLLFYSVGIGQISSEVPQNLSASRPQDRQFILSSKKLLLSDSGFYLCAWSGPPTSPYNEQFFGPGTRLTVL.

J is TRBJ1-2 and V is TRBV4-2, with 7 nucleotides matching TRBD1. This CDR3 contains 15 residues. V lost 1 base to trimming and J lost 6 bases; unmatched junction nucleotides: 8. Germline V lookup: CDR1 LGHNA, CDR2 YNFKEQ. The CDR3 DNA follows: TGTGCCAGCAGCCAAGGGGACAGCGCCCAGGATGGCTACACCTTC. Protein sequence: CASSQGDSAQDGYTF.

The CDR3 sequence: CAWSGLRETYEQYF. CDR3 bases: TGTGCCTGGAGTGGTCTGCGGGAGACCTACGAGCAGTACTTC. The chain has TRBV30 and TRBJ2-7; 7 nucleotides match TRBD2. CDR3 length: 14 amino acids. V dropped 1 base and J dropped 2; count of bases not matched to a gene: 5. The germline CDR1 and CDR2 sequences are GTSNPN and SVGIG (reference sequence).

The chain recombines TRBV9 with TRBJ1-4; a weak D match, TRBD1 (5 bases). CDR3 length equals 14 residues. Germline V gene data show CDR1 as SGDLS and CDR2 as YYNGEE. V was cut by 0 bases and J by 6 bases, with 9 bases left in between. CDR3 residues: CASSVDPTDEKLFF. In nucleotides, the CDR3 is TGTGCCAGCAGCGTAGACCCGACAGATGAAAAACTGTTTTTT.

This clone appeared once. This chain links TRBV6-5 with TRBJ2-7, with D possibly being TRBD1 (6 bases). Trimming left V 4 bases short and J 3 bases short, with 10 bases between. CDR1 is MNHEY and CDR2 is SVGAGI in the germline V gene. CDR3 length: 13 amino acids. The CDR3 coding sequence is TGTGCCAGCAGTTCGGACAGCCACTACGAGCAGTACTTC. This translates into CASSSDSHYEQYF.

The chain recombines TRBV27 with TRBJ2-3; possibly TRBD2 for D (7 bases). The germline V gene has CDR1 MNHEY and CDR2 SMNVEV (reference sequence). The CDR3 extends over 16 amino acids. The germline V and J ends were trimmed by 6 bases and 3 bases, with 19 bases remaining between them. CDR3 bases: TGTGCCAGCAGGCGAACCGCAAAGGGGGGGACAGATACGCAGTATTTT. This translates into CASRRTAKGGTDTQYF.

V usage is TRBV5-1 and J usage is TRBJ2-1; 9 positions match TRBD2. The CDR3 consists of 20 residues. The germline V gene has CDR1 SGHRS and CDR2 YFSETQ. J lost 5 bases, V lost 0 bases, and 18 bases had no gene match. CDR3 nucleotide sequence: TGCGCCAGCAGCTTGGGGGCCTACGGGAGGACTAGCGAGCTGAACAATGAGCAGTTCTTC. Its translation: CASSLGAYGRTSELNNEQFF.

The chain couples TRBV19 to TRBJ2-3; 10 nucleotides match TRBD2. Trimming at V came to 5 bases and at J to 1 base, leaving 6 bases not matched to a gene. CDR1 and CDR2 (germline): LNHDA, SQIVND (reference sequence). The CDR3 consists of 16 residues. CDR3 in DNA: TGTGCCAGTAGTCCTCTAGCGGGAGCAGGCACAGATACGCAGTATTTT. It encodes CASSPLAGAGTDTQYF.

J is TRBJ1-4 and V is TRBV9, with D perhaps matching TRBD1 (5 bases). Germline V gene lookup returns CDR1 SGDLS and CDR2 YYNGEE. The CDR3 length is 14 residues. The germline V and J ends were trimmed by 3 bases and 3 bases, with 9 bases remaining between them. CDR3 bases: TGTGCCAGCAGCGCCGACAGATCTAATGAAAAACTGTTTTTT. It codes for CASSADRSNEKLFF.

The gene calls are TRBV30 and TRBJ1-2, with D hard to call. CDR3 length: 14 residues. Germline CDR1 and CDR2: GTSNPN and SVGIG (reference sequence). V was clipped by 5 bases and J by 4 bases, with 17 bases between them. The CDR3 nucleotides are TGTGCCTGGCGGGGAGCAGAGATGATCTATGGCTACACCTTC. Amino acids: CAWRGAEMIYGYTF. Full variable domain (outside the CDR3, taken from reference TRBV30 and TRBJ1-2): SQTIHQWPATLVQPVGSPLSLECTVEGTSNPNLYWYRQAAGRGLQLLFYSVGIGQISSEVPQNLSASRPQDRQFILSSKKLLLSDSGFYLCAWRGAEMIYGYTFGSGTRLTVV.